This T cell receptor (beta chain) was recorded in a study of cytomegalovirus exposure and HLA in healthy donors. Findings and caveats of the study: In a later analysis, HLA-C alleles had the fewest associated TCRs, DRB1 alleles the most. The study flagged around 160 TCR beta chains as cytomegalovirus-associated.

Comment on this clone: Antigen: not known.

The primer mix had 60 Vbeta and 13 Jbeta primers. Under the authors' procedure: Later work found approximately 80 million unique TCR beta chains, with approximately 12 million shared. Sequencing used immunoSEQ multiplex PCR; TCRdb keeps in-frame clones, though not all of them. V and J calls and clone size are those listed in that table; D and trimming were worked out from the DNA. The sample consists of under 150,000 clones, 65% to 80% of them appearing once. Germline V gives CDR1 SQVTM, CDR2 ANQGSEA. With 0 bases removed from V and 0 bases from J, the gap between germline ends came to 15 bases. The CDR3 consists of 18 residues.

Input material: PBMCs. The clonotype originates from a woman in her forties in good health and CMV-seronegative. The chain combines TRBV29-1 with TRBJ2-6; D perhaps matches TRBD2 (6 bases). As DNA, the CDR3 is TGCAGCGTTGAAGATCGGGGGACCCTCAGCTCTGGGGCCAACGTCCTGACTTTC. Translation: CSVEDRGTLSSGANVLTF. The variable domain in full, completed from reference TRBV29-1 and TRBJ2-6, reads SAVISQKPSRDICQRGTSLTIQCQVDSQVTMMFWYRQQPGQSLTLIATANQGSEATYESGFVIDKFPISRPNLTFSTLTVSNMSPEDSSIYLCSVEDRGTLSSGANVLTFGAGSRLTVL.